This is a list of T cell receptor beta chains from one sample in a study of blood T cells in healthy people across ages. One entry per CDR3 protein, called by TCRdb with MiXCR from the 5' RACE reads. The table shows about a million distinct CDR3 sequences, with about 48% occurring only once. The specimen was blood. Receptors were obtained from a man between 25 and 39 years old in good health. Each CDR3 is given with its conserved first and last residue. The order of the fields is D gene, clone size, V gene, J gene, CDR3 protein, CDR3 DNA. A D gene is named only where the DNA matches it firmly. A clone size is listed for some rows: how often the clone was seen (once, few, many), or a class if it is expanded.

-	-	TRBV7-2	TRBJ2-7	CASSLGLADEQYF	TGTGCCAGCAGCTTAGGCCTAGCCGACGAGCAGTACTTC
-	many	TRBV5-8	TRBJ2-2	CASRRDSARAGELFF	TGTGCCAGCAGGCGGGACAGTGCTCGGGCCGGGGAGCTGTTTTTT
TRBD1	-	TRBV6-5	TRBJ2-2	CASSYRGQGMGGELFF	TGTGCCAGCAGTTACAGAGGACAGGGGATGGGCGGGGAGCTGTTTTTT
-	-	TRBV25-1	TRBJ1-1	CASSSLANTEAFF	TGTGCCAGCAGTAGCTTGGCAAACACTGAAGCTTTCTTT
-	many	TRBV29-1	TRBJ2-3	CSVEEGTDTQYF	TGCAGCGTTGAGGAGGGGACGGATACGCAGTATTTT
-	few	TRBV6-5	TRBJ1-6	CASRPTPGQRNSPLHF	TGTGCCAGCAGGCCTACCCCTGGACAGCGTAATTCACCCCTCCACTTT
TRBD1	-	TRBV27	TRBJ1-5	CASSSRSGTGSQPQHF	TGTGCCAGCAGTTCGCGTTCCGGGACAGGGAGTCAGCCCCAGCATTTT
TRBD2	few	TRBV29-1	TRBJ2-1	CSVDRTSLNEQFF	TGCAGCGTTGATCGGACTAGCCTCAATGAGCAGTTCTTC
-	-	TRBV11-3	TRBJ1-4	CASSFEGATNEKLFF	TGTGCCAGCAGCTTCGAGGGGGCAACTAATGAAAAACTGTTTTTT
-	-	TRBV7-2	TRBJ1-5	CASSLEGAPAQPQHF	TGTGCCAGCAGCTTAGAAGGGGCGCCGGCCCAGCCCCAGCATTTT
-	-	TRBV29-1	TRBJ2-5	CSVEIRGRQETQYF	TGCAGCGTTGAGATCAGGGGAAGACAAGAGACCCAGTACTTC
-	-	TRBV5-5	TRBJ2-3	CASSHIGLRTDTQYF	TGTGCCAGCAGCCATATCGGGCTACGCACAGATACGCAGTATTTT
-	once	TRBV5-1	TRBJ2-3	CASSFKPSADTQYF	TGCGCCAGCAGCTTCAAACCTTCGGCAGATACGCAGTATTTT
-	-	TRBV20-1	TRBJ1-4	CSARDQGGKLFF	TGCAGTGCTAGAGATCAGGGTGGCAAACTGTTTTTT
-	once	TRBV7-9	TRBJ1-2	CASRRGGSLDRYTF	TGTGCCAGCAGGCGAGGAGGCTCCCTCGATCGCTACACCTTC
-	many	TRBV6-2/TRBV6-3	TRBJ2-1	CASSYGQNNEQFF	TGTGCCAGCAGTTACGGACAGAACAATGAGCAGTTCTTC
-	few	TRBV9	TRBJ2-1	CASSVHPGGSGNEQFF	TGTGCCAGCAGCGTTCACCCTGGGGGCTCGGGGAATGAGCAGTTCTTC
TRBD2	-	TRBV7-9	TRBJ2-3	CASSVAGGNTDTQYF	TGTGCCAGCAGCGTAGCGGGGGGGAACACAGATACGCAGTATTTT
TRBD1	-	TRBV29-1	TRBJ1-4	CSVGSGTGGYTNEKLFF	TGCAGCGTTGGGAGCGGGACAGGGGGATACACTAATGAAAAACTGTTTTTT
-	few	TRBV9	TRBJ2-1	CASSVEWGPGNEQFF	TGTGCCAGCAGCGTAGAGTGGGGGCCGGGAAATGAGCAGTTCTTC
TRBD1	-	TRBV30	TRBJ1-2	CAWSRPGQGLMGYTF	TGTGCCTGGAGCCGCCCGGGACAGGGTCTAATGGGCTACACCTTC
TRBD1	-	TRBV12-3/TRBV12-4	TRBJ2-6	CASSLWGTGFSLSGANVLTF	TGTGCCAGCAGCTTATGGGGGACAGGGTTTAGTCTCTCTGGGGCCAACGTCCTGACTTTC
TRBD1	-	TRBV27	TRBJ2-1	CASSGLGQGDNEQFF	TGTGCCAGCAGTGGACTGGGACAGGGGGACAATGAGCAGTTCTTC
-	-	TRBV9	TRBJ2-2	CARSVGGLNTGELFF	TGTGCCCGCAGCGTAGGGGGTTTGAACACCGGGGAGCTGTTTTTT
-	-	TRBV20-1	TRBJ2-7	CSAPDNSYEQYF	TGCAGTGCTCCTGATAACTCCTACGAGCAGTACTTC
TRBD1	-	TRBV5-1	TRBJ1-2	CASRQGQAGLGYTF	TGCGCCAGCAGGCAGGGACAGGCTGGGCTTGGCTACACCTTC
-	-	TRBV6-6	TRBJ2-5	CASSDRQQETQYF	TGTGCCAGCAGTGATCGACAGCAAGAGACCCAGTACTTC
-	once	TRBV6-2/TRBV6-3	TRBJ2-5	CASRGTWGETQYF	TGTGCCAGCAGGGGGACCTGGGGAGAGACCCAGTACTTC
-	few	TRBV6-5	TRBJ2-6	CASSSLTGANVLTF	TGTGCCAGCAGTTCCCTTACCGGGGCCAACGTCCTGACTTTC
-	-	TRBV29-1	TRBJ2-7	CSVEDRAGYEQYF	TGCAGCGTTGAAGACAGGGCTGGCTACGAGCAGTACTTC
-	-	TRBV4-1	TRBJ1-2	CASSQEGEGIYGYTF	TGCGCCAGCAGCCAAGAAGGGGAGGGGATCTATGGCTACACCTTC
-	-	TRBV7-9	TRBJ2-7	CASSIADGAYEQYF	TGTGCCAGCAGTATTGCGGACGGGGCCTACGAGCAGTACTTC
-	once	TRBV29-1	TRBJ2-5	CSVLGPGQETQYF	TGCAGCGTTCTTGGCCCAGGTCAAGAGACCCAGTACTTC
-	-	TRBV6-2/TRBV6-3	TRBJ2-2	CAPTCWGTPNTGELFF	TGTGCCCCAACATGCTGGGGGACGCCGAACACCGGGGAGCTGTTTTTT
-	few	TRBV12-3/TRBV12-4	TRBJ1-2	CASSPRVMAGANGYTF	TGTGCCAGCAGCCCAAGGGTAATGGCAGGGGCGAACGGCTACACCTTC
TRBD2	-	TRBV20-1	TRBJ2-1	CSATSGGTADNEQFF	TGCAGTGCGACTAGCGGGGGGACCGCCGACAATGAGCAGTTCTTC
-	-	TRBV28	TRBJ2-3	CASSLERGTGSADTQYF	TGTGCCAGCAGTTTAGAGCGGGGGACAGGGTCTGCAGATACGCAGTATTTT
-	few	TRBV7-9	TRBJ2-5	CASSLPTGLQETQYF	TGTGCCAGCAGCTTACCGACAGGACTCCAAGAGACCCAGTACTTC